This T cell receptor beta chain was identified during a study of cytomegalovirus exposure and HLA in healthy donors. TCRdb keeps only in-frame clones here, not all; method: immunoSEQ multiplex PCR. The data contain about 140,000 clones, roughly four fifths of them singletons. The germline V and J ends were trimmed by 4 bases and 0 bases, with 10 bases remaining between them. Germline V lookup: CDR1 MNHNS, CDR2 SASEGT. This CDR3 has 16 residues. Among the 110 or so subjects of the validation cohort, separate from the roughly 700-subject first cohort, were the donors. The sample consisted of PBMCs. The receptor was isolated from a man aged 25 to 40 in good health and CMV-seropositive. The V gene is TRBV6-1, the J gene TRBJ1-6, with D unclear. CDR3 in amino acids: CASSVGASSYNSPLHF. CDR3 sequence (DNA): TGTGCCAGCAGTGTGGGTGCTAGCTCCTATAATTCACCCCTCCACTTT.